This T cell receptor beta chain was recovered during a study of blood T cell repertoires in COVID-19. Background on the study: From T cells, B-cell-depleted T cells, or PBMCs came the material, which was cDNA or gDNA.

A few counts support this clone. The protocol was immunoSEQ multiplex PCR, while the TCRdb copy is restricted to in-frame clones and leaves out a portion. The data contain around 250,000 clones, roughly 85% of them singletons. J gave up 0 bases and V 5 bases, and 11 bases lay outside the gene matches. Germline V gene lookup returns CDR1 SQVTM and CDR2 ANQGSEA. The CDR3 has 16 residues. The clonotype originates from a man aged 45-65 years with active or convalescent COVID-19. Source material: peripheral blood. The chain combines TRBV29-1 with TRBJ1-1; 8 bases line up with TRBD1. In DNA form, the CDR3 reads TGCAGCGTTAAGGGGTCAGGGGGCTCCATGAACACTGAAGCTTTCTTT. This translates into CSVKGSGGSMNTEAFF.